Presented here are 23 T cell receptor beta chains from one specimen sequenced in a study of blood T cell repertoires in COVID-19. The assay was immunoSEQ multiplex PCR, and TCRdb's table has in-frame clones only and misses some. The sample lists about 360,000 clones; 70% to 90% were seen once. Specimen: PBMCs or T cells enriched from blood (not recorded which). These receptor sequences come from a woman between 40 and 50 years old with acute COVID-19.

The V call is TRBV2, the J call TRBJ1-5, with 9 positions matching TRBD1. V lost 6 bases to trimming and J lost 7 bases; unmatched junction nucleotides: 10. Germline V lookup: CDR1 SNHLY, CDR2 FYNNEI. The CDR3 length is 15 residues. Here the CDR3 DNA reads TGTGCCAGCAGGAAGGACAGGGGAAGGCAACAGCCCCAGCATTTT. It is translated as CASRKDRGRQQPQHF.

The rearrangement joins TRBV15 to TRBJ2-2; 9 bases match TRBD1. V dropped 5 bases and J dropped 3; count of bases not matched to a gene: 4. The CDR3 length is 15 residues. CDR1 and CDR2 from the germline V gene are LNHNV and YYDKDF (reference sequence). CDR3 loop: CATSRDRGDTGELFF. CDR3 DNA: TGTGCCACCAGCCGCGACAGGGGGGACACCGGGGAGCTGTTTTTT.

V is TRBV18 and J is TRBJ2-3; 9 bases are shared with TRBD2. The CDR3 contains 15 residues. V shed 4 bases, J shed 1 base, and the junction held 3 bases outside the gene matches. Germline loops: CDR1 KGHSH, CDR2 LQKENI. DNA of the CDR3: TGTGCCAGCTCACACGAGCGGGGGGGCACAGATACGCAGTATTTT. This gives the protein CASSHERGGTDTQYF.

This clone was picked up a small number of times. The J gene is TRBJ2-1, the V gene TRBV10-3; 7 bases match TRBD1. Germline-derived CDR1 and CDR2 are ENHRY and SYGVKD. The junction had 23 bases not matched to a gene; V was cut back by 2 bases and J by 4 bases. This CDR3 is 21 amino acids long. The DNA for the CDR3 is TGTGCCATCAGTGAGCCAAGCAGCGAAAATCTAGGCAGGGGGAAGTACAATGAGCAGTTCTTC. It translates to CAISEPSSENLGRGKYNEQFF.

This clone was detected once. At the DNA level, this CDR3 is encoded by other sequences in the same sample as well. V and J are TRBV7-2 and TRBJ2-7; TRBD1 might be the D (5 bases). From germline, CDR1 is SGHTA and CDR2 FQGNSA. This CDR3 contains 13 residues. V was trimmed by 0 bases and J by 3 bases, leaving 6 bases between them. The CDR3 region is CASSLAQGYEQYF. CDR3 DNA: TGTGCCAGCAGCTTAGCGCAGGGCTACGAGCAGTACTTC.

The rearrangement joins TRBV13 to TRBJ2-1; a possible D gene is TRBD2 (6 bases). In germline, CDR1 is PRHDT, CDR2 FYEKMQ (reference sequence). This CDR3 is built from 14 residues. Between the trimmed V and J ends, which lost 4 bases and 9 bases, there was a span of 16 bases. The CDR3 loop reads CASSSRLGGSEQFF. The CDR3 bases are TGTGCCAGCAGCTCCCGCCTTGGAGGGAGTGAGCAGTTCTTC.

The V call is TRBV5-6, the J call TRBJ2-7, with a possible D match to TRBD2 (5 bases). Germline loops: CDR1 SGHDT, CDR2 YYEEEE. The CDR3 extends over 14 amino acids. V shed 4 bases and J shed 3 bases, with 14 bases lying between them. The CDR3 DNA sequence: TGTGCCAGCAGCATGGACGGACTTCACTACGAGCAGTACTTC. It is translated as CASSMDGLHYEQYF. Filled out from reference TRBV5-6 and TRBJ2-7, the complete variable domain reads DAGVTQSPTHLIKTRGQQVTLRCSPKSGHDTVSWYQQALGQGPQFIFQYYEEEERQRGNFPDRFSGHQFPNYSSELNVNALLLGDSALYLCASSMDGLHYEQYFGPGTRLTVT.

This chain connects TRBV5-1 to TRBJ1-1; 8 bases match TRBD1. Looked up from germline, CDR1 is SGHRS and CDR2 is YFSETQ. This CDR3 is built from 13 residues. Losses at the gene ends were 2 bases for V and 9 bases for J; bases not matched to a gene: 6. CDR3 DNA: TGCGCCAGCAGCTTTATACAGGGGGGAAAAGCTTTCTTT. It translates to CASSFIQGGKAFF.

The rearrangement uses TRBV6-5 and TRBJ1-3; unclear D gene. V dropped 7 bases and J dropped 4 bases, with 17 bases sitting between them. The CDR3 is 15 amino acids. The germline CDR1 and CDR2 sequences are MNHEY and SVGAGI. The CDR3 DNA is TGTGCCAGCACCGACGGAGGGCTGGGAGGAAACACCATATATTTT. It encodes CASTDGGLGGNTIYF.

V usage is TRBV10-3 and J usage is TRBJ1-2, with 9 bases identical to TRBD1. The CDR3 loop spans 15 amino acids. Trimming removed 4 bases from V and 6 bases from J; junction bases left unmatched: 9. CDR1 is ENHRY, CDR2 SYGVKD, per germline. CDR3 in DNA: TGTGCCATCAGTGCTCTACAGGACAGGGGCAATGGCTACACCTTC. Translating it yields CAISALQDRGNGYTF.

The rearrangement links TRBV6-5 to TRBJ2-5; D is perhaps TRBD1 (6 bases). Trimming took 6 bases from V and 2 from J, leaving 16 bases between them. Germline assignment: CDR1 MNHEY and CDR2 SVGAGI. CDR3 size: 15 residues. The CDR3 loop is CASSRDIGRQETQYF. In nucleotides, the CDR3 is TGTGCCAGCAGCCGGGACATCGGCCGTCAAGAGACCCAGTACTTC.

The genes are TRBV6-5 and TRBJ1-4, with 9 bases aligning to TRBD1. Germline assignment: CDR1 MNHEY and CDR2 SVGAGI. V shed 7 bases and J 5 bases; nucleotides not matched to a gene: 5. The CDR3 is made up of 14 amino acids. As DNA, the CDR3 is TGTGCCAGCAAACCGGGACAGGGAAATGAAAAACTGTTTTTT. Translating gives CASKPGQGNEKLFF.

The sample holds one count of this clone. The chain carries TRBV11-2 and TRBJ2-1, with 7 bases identical to TRBD2. The length of the CDR3 is 16 residues. V was pared by 7 bases and J by 3 bases, with 12 bases of the junction left unmatched. CDR1 and CDR2 (germline): SGHAT, FQNNGV. CDR3 loop: CASTKSGGVGYNEQFF. CDR3 DNA: TGTGCCAGCACAAAAAGTGGGGGGGTGGGCTACAATGAGCAGTTCTTC.

CDR3 DNA sequence: TGTGCCAGCAGCTTTGACCCGCAGGGGTATGGCTACACCTTC. Protein product: CASSFDPQGYGYTF. The V call is TRBV11-2, the J call TRBJ1-2; maybe TRBD1 (6 bases). The V gene lost 3 bases and the J gene lost 5 bases, with 13 bases spanning the gap. Germline CDR1 SGHAT, CDR2 FQNNGV. The CDR3 sequence is 14 residues long.

This chain links TRBV7-9 with TRBJ1-3; unclear D gene. Per germline, CDR1 SEHNR and CDR2 FQNEAQ (reference sequence). Trimming took off 4 bases at V and 8 bases at J, with 15 bases between the two ends. CDR3 length: 14 amino acids. CDR3 sequence reads: CASSSQAPGYTIYF. The DNA for the CDR3 is TGTGCCAGCAGCTCCCAAGCCCCCGGTTACACCATATATTTT. The variable domain in full, with the rest retrieved from reference TRBV7-9 and TRBJ1-3, is DTGVSQNPRHKITKRGQNVTFRCDPISEHNRLYWYRQTLGQGPEFLTYFQNEAQLEKSRLLSDRFSAERPKGSFSTLEIQRTEQGDSAMYLCASSSQAPGYTIYFGEGSWLTVV.

This clone came up many times. This CDR3 is also generated by other DNA sequences in the sample. This chain links TRBV25-1 with TRBJ1-6; maybe TRBD1 (5 bases). Trimming left V 3 bases short and J 6 bases short, with 9 bases between. In germline, CDR1 is MGHDK, CDR2 SYGVNS. The CDR3 has 14 residues. CDR3 in amino acids: CASSESGVNSPLHF. The CDR3 bases are TGTGCCAGCAGTGAGTCGGGGGTTAATTCACCCCTCCACTTT.

This clone has more than one count but fewer than ten. This chain connects TRBV10-2 to TRBJ1-5, with no clear D. The V end lost 0 bases, the J end lost 7 bases, and 13 bases lay between the germline ends. CDR1 and CDR2 from the germline V gene are WSHSY and SAAADI. There are 15 residues in the CDR3. The CDR3 DNA reads as TGCGCCAGCAGTGAGTCGAGGTCAGTGAGGCAGCCCCAGCATTTT. Translated, it gives CASSESRSVRQPQHF.

This chain joins TRBV5-1 and TRBJ2-3; D is undetermined. Germline assignment: CDR1 SGHRS and CDR2 YFSETQ. The germline V and J ends were trimmed by 5 bases and 4 bases, with 11 bases remaining between them. The CDR3 extends over 13 amino acids. The CDR3 spells CASSFEAPDTQYF. CDR3 in DNA: TGCGCCAGCAGTTTTGAGGCGCCAGATACGCAGTATTTT.

This sequence joins TRBV27 and TRBJ1-5; tentatively, D is TRBD1 (6 bases). This CDR3 has 15 residues. Trimming shortened V by 0 bases and J by 6 bases, and 12 bases separated the two germline ends. Germline CDR1 MNHEY, CDR2 SMNVEV (reference sequence). CDR3 sequence reads: CASSLSRGAVQPQHF. The DNA of the CDR3 is TGTGCCAGCAGTTTATCGCGGGGGGCAGTTCAGCCCCAGCATTTT.

This chain connects TRBV19 to TRBJ2-5; 8 nucleotides line up with TRBD1. With 5 bases clipped from V and 5 bases from J, the junction kept 10 bases outside the gene matches. This CDR3 has 15 residues. Germline CDR1 and CDR2: LNHDA and SQIVND (reference sequence). The CDR3 is CASSGARTGRETQYF. As DNA, the CDR3 is TGTGCCAGTAGTGGGGCTAGGACAGGGAGGGAGACCCAGTACTTC.

The chain recombines TRBV6-6 with TRBJ1-1, with D unclear. V was shortened by 2 bases and J by 3 bases, with 16 bases between the two germline ends. The CDR3 extends over 16 amino acids. Germline-derived CDR1 and CDR2 are MNHNY and SVGAGI (reference sequence). The CDR3, as DNA: TGTGCCAGCAGTTACATGGGCGGGCGGAGTTACACTGAAGCTTTCTTT. Amino acid sequence: CASSYMGGRSYTEAFF.

The chain combines TRBV19 with TRBJ2-3; D is uncertain. Germline V lookup: CDR1 LNHDA, CDR2 SQIVND (reference sequence). The length of the CDR3 is 15 residues. The V gene lost 2 bases and the J gene lost 1 base, with 10 bases spanning the gap. This CDR3 is CASSIRPGRTDTQYF. CDR3 bases: TGTGCCAGTAGTATACGGCCAGGCCGCACAGATACGCAGTATTTT.

The chain employs TRBV7-2 and TRBJ1-2; TRBD1 agrees at 8 bases. V gave up 1 base and J gave up 3 bases; unmatched junction bases: 7. Per germline, CDR1 SGHTA and CDR2 FQGNSA. The CDR3 has 16 residues. CDR3 amino acids: CASSLDGRGLDYGYTF. The CDR3 DNA reads TGTGCCAGCAGCTTAGATGGCAGGGGGCTTGACTATGGCTACACCTTC.